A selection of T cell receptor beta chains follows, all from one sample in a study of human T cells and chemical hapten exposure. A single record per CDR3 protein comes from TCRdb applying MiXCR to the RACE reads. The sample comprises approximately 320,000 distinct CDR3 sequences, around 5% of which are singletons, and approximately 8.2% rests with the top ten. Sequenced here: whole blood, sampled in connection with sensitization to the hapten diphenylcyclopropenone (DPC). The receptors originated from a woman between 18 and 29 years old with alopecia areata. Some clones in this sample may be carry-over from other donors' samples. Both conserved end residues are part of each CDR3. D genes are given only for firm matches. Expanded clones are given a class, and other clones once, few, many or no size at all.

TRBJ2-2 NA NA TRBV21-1 TGTGCCAGCACTAACCGCGGCACCGGGGAGCTGTTTTTT CASTNRGTGELFF
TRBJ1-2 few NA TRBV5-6 TGTGCCAGCAGCTTATATGGGGACACCAGTGACTATGGCTACACCTTC CASSLYGDTSDYGYTF
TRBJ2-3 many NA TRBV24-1 TGTGCCACCAGTAGGGGGGGCACAGATACGCAGTATTTT CATSRGGTDTQYF
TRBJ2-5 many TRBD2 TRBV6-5 TGTGCCAGCAGTTACTCAGTCGCGGGGGGGACGGAGACCCAGTACTTC CASSYSVAGGTETQYF
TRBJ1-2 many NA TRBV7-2 TGTGCCAGCAGCTTAGACAGGACCGGCTACACCTTC CASSLDRTGYTF
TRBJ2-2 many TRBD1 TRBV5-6 TGTGCCAGCAGCCGGACAGGGATTGCGGACACCGGGGAGCTGTTTTTT CASSRTGIADTGELFF
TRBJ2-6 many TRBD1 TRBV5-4 TGTGCCAGCAGGCGGGACAGGGAAATATATGGGGCCAACGTCCTGACTTTC CASRRDREIYGANVLTF
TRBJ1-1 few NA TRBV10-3 TGTGCCATCAGTGACACCGACAGGACGTTTGAAGCTTTCTTT CAISDTDRTFEAFF
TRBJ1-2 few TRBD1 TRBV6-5 TGTGCCAGCAGTTCTAGGATTACGCCAGGGGGGAGCTATGGCTACACCTTC CASSSRITPGGSYGYTF
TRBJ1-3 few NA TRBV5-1 TGCGCCAGCCGTGACAGCCCTGGAAACACCATATATTTT CASRDSPGNTIYF
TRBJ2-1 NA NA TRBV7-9 TGTGCCAGCAGCTTAAACTCCCTAGCGATATGGGAGCAGTTCTTC CASSLNSLAIWEQFF
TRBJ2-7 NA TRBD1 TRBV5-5 TGTGCCAGCATCTCCCGGGACAGGGGATTGAGCGAGCAGTACTTC CASISRDRGLSEQYF
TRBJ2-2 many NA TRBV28 TGTGCCAGCAGTCTGACAGTCCGCGGGGAGCTGTTTTTT CASSLTVRGELFF
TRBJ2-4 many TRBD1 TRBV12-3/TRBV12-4 TGTGCCAGCAGTTCCCCACAGGGGTCTAGTCACATTCAGTACTTC CASSSPQGSSHIQYF
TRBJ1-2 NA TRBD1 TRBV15 TGTGCCACCAGCAGAGCCGGGACAGGGGAAGTCTATGGCTACACCTTC CATSRAGTGEVYGYTF
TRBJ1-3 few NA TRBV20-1 TGCAGTGCTAGAGACCTCCTAAGCCGCTCTGGAAACACCATATATTTT CSARDLLSRSGNTIYF
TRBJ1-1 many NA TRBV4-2 TGTGCCAGCAGCTCCCTGGGGGGGAACACTGAAGCTTTCTTT CASSSLGGNTEAFF
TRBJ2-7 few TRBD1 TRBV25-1 TGTGCCAGCAGTGCGGAGGATTCTAAATCCTTAGGACAGGGGGCGAGACGGCTTTACGAGCAGTACTTC CASSAEDSKSLGQGARRLYEQYF
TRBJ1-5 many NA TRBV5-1 TGCGCCAGCAGCTTGGACACTGGCAACCAGCCCCAGCATTTT CASSLDTGNQPQHF
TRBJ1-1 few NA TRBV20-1 TGCAGTGCCCCAACCCAAGGGGTCACCAACACTGAAGCTTTCTTT CSAPTQGVTNTEAFF
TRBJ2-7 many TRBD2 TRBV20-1 TGCAGTGCGCCGGGACTAGGGGTTCCTGAGTACTTC CSAPGLGVPEYF
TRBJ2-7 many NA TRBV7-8 TGTGCCAGCAGCTTCCGGACAGACCCGGAGAACGACGAGCAGTACTTC CASSFRTDPENDEQYF
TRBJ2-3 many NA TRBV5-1 TGCGCCAGCAGCGAGAGGGGCACTGGCACAGATACGCAGTATTTT CASSERGTGTDTQYF
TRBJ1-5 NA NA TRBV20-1 TGCAGTGCTAGAGATTGGGGTCTTAGCAATCAGCCCCAGCATTTT CSARDWGLSNQPQHF
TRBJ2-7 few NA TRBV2 TGTGCCGTGAGACCGGGACACACCATGCGGGAGCAGTACTTC CAVRPGHTMREQYF
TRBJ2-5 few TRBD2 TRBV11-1 TGTGCCAGCAGCTTAGCCCCACTAGCGGGGGGCCGTGGGACCCAGTACTTC CASSLAPLAGGRGTQYF
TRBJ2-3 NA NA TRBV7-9 TGTGCCAGCAGCTTACAGTCTCTTAGCACAGATACGCAGTATTTT CASSLQSLSTDTQYF
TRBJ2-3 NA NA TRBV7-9 TGTGCCAGCAGCCTAATGAGTGGCGGGGCCGGCACAGATACGCAGTATTTT CASSLMSGGAGTDTQYF
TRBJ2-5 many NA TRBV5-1 TGCGCCAGCAGCTTGGGGAGTTCCCAAGAGACCCAGTACTTC CASSLGSSQETQYF
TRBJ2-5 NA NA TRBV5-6 TGTGCCAGCAGCTTGGGGAACAAAGAGACCCAGTACTTC CASSLGNKETQYF
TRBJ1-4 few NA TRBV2 TGTGCCAGCAGTTTAGGGCCAACGTTGTTTTTT CASSLGPTLFF
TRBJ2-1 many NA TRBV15 TGTGCCACCAGCGCTTTCAAGGATGAGCAGTTCTTC CATSAFKDEQFF
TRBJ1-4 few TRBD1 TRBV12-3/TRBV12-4 TGTGCCAGCAGTCGATCCGGACAGGGTCGTGAAAAACTGTTTTTT CASSRSGQGREKLFF
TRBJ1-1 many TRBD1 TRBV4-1 TGCGCCAGCAGCCCCCAGGGGGCTATGAACACTGAAGCTTTCTTT CASSPQGAMNTEAFF
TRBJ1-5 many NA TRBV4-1 TGCGCCAGCAGTGAACCGGGACGCCAGCCCCAGCATTTT CASSEPGRQPQHF
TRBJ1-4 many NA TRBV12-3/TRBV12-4 TGTGCCAGCAGACCAGGGGTCGCAACTAATGAAAAACTGTTTTTT CASRPGVATNEKLFF
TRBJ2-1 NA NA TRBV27 TGTGCCAGCAGTCCCCGGGACGTAAGCGACAATGAGCAGTTCTTC CASSPRDVSDNEQFF
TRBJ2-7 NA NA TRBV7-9 TGTGCCAGCCGGCTCGGCGCACAGTCCCACCTGCACTTC CASRLGAQSHLHF
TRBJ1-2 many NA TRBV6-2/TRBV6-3 TGTGCCAGCAGTTACAACAGGATTTATGGCTACACCTTC CASSYNRIYGYTF
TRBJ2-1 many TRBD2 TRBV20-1 TGCAGTGCTAGCCCCCCCAGCGGGGGGGCCTACAATGAGCAGTTCTTC CSASPPSGGAYNEQFF
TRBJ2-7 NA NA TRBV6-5 TGTGCCAGCAGTATACAGGGCCCGCGGTACGAGCAGTACTTC CASSIQGPRYEQYF